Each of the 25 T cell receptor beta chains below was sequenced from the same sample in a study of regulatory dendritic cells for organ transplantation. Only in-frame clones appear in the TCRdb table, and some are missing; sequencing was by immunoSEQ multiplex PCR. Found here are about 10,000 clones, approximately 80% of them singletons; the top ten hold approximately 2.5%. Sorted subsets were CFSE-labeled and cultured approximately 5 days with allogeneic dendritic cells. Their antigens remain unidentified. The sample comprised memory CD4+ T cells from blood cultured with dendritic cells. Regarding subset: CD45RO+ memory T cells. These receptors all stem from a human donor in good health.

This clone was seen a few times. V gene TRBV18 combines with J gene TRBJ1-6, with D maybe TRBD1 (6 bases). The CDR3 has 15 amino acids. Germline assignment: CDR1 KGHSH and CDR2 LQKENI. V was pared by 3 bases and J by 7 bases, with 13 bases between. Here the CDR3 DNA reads TGTGCCAGCTCACCTCTCGGACAGCCCAATTCACCCCTCCACTTT. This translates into CASSPLGQPNSPLHF.

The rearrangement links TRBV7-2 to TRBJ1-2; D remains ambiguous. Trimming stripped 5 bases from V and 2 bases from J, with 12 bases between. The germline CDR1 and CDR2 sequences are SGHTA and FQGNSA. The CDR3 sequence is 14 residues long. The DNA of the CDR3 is TGTGCCAGCAGCCCACAAAGGACCAACTATGGCTACACCTTC. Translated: CASSPQRTNYGYTF.

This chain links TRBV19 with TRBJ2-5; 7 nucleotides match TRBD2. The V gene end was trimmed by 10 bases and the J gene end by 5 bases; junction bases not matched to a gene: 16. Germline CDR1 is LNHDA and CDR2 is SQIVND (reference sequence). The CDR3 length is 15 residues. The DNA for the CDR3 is TGTGCCACCACAAGGGGAGGGGCTCTGGGGGAGACCCAGTACTTC. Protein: CATTRGGALGETQYF. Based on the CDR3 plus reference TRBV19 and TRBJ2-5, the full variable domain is DGGITQSPKYLFRKEGQNVTLSCEQNLNHDAMYWYRQDPGQGLRLIYYSQIVNDFQKGDIAEGYSVSREKKESFPLTVTSAQKNPTAFYLCATTRGGALGETQYFGPGTRLLVL.

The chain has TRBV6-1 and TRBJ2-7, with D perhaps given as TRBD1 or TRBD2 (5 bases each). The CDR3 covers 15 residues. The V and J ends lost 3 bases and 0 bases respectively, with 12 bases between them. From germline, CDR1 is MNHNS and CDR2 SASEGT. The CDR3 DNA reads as TGTGCCAGCAGTGAGATGGGACGGGTCTCCTACGAGCAGTACTTC. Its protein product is CASSEMGRVSYEQYF.

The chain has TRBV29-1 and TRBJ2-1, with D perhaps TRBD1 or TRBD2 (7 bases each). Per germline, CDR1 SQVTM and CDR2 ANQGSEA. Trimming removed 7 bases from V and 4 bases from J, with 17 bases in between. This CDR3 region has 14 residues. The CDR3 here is CSGTQGGGYNEQFF. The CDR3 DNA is TGCAGCGGCACGCAGGGGGGGGGTTACAATGAGCAGTTCTTC.

The CDR3: CASSPLSGVYNEQFF. The CDR3 coding sequence is TGTGCCAGCAGCCCTTTGTCCGGGGTCTACAATGAGCAGTTCTTC. The chain links TRBV7-9 to TRBJ2-1; a weak D match, TRBD2 (5 bases). Germline V gene sequence: CDR1 SEHNR, CDR2 FQNEAQ (reference sequence). V was cut by 5 bases and J by 3 bases, with 14 bases left in between. This CDR3 has 15 residues.

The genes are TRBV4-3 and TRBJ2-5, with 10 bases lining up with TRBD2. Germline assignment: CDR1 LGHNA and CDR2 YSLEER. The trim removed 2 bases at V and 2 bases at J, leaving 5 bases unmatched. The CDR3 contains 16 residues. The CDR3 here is CASSQLDSGGQETQYF. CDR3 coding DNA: TGCGCCAGCAGCCAACTCGATAGCGGGGGGCAAGAGACCCAGTACTTC.

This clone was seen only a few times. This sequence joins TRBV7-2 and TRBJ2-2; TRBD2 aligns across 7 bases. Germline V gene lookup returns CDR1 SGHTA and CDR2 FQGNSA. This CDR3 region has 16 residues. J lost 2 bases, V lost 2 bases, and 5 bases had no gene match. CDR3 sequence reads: CASSLLSGINTGELFF. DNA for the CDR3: TGTGCCAGCAGCTTACTAAGCGGGATCAACACCGGGGAGCTGTTTTTT.

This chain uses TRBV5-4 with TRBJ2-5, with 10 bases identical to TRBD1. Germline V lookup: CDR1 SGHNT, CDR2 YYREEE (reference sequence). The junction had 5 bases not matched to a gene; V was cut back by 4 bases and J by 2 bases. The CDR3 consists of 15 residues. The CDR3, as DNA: TGTGCCAGCAGCAAAAGGACAGGGGGACAAGAGACCCAGTACTTC. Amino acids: CASSKRTGGQETQYF.

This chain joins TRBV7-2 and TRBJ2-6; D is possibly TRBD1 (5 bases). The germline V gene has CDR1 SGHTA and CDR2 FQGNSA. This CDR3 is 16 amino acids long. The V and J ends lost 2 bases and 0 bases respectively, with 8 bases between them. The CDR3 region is CASSLNRLSGANVLTF. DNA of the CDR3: TGTGCCAGCAGCTTAAACAGGCTCTCTGGGGCCAACGTCCTGACTTTC.

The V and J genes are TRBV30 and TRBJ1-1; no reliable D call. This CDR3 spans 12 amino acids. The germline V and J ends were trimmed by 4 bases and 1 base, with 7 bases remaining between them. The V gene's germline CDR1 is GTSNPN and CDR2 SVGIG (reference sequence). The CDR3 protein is CAWNDGNTEAFF. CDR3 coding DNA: TGTGCCTGGAATGACGGGAACACTGAAGCTTTCTTT.

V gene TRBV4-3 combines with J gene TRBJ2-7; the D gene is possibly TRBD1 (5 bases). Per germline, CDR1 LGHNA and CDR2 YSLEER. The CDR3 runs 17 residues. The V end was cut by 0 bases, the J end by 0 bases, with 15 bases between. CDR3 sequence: CASSQEIGAASSYEQYF. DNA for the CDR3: TGCGCCAGCAGCCAAGAGATAGGGGCCGCGAGCTCCTACGAGCAGTACTTC.

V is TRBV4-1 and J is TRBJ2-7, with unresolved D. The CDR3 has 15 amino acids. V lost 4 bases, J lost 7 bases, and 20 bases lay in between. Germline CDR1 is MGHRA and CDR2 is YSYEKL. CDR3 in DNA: TGCGCCAGCAGCCGAGGCGTCCCCAGGCTTTTGGAGCAGTACTTC. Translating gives CASSRGVPRLLEQYF.

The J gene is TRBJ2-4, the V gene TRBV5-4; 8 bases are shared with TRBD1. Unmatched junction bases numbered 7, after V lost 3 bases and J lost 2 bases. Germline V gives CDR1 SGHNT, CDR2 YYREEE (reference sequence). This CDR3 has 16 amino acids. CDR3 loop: CASSYGQGISKNIQYF. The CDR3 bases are TGTGCCAGCAGCTACGGACAGGGAATATCCAAAAACATTCAGTACTTC.

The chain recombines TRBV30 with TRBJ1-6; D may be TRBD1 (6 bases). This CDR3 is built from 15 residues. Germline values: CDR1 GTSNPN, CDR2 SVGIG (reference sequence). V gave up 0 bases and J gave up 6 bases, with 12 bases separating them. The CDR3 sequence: CAWSVLGQSNSPLHF. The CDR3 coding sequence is TGTGCCTGGAGTGTCCTTGGACAGTCTAATTCACCCCTCCACTTT.

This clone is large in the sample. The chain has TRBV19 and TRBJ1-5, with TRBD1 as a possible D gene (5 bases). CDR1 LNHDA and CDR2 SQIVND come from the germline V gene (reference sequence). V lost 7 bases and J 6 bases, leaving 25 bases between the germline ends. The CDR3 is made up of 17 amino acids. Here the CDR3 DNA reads TGTGCCAGTACCCCCCATGGGTCAGGGTCCATAGGTCAGCCCCAGCATTTT. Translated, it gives CASTPHGSGSIGQPQHF.

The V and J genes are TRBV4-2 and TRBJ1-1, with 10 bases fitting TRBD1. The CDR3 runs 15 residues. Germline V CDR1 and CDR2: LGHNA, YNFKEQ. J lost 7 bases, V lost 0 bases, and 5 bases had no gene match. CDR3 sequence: CASSQEGQGTGEAFF. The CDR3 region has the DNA TGTGCCAGCAGCCAAGAGGGACAGGGGACCGGTGAAGCTTTCTTT.

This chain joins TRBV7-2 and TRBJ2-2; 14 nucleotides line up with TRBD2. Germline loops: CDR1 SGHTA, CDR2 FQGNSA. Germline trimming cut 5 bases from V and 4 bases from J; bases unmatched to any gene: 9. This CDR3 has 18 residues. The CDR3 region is CASSHQGLAGGVTGELFF. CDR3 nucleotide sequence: TGTGCCAGCAGCCACCAAGGACTAGCGGGGGGCGTCACCGGGGAGCTGTTTTTT.

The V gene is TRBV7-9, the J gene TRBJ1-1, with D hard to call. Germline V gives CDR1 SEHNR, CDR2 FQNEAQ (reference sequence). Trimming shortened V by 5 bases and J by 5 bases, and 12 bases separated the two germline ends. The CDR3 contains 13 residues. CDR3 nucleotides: TGTGCCAGCAGCACCACGGGGAGGACTGAAGCTTTCTTT. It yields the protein CASSTTGRTEAFF. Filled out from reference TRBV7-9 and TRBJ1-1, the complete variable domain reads DTGVSQNPRHKITKRGQNVTFRCDPISEHNRLYWYRQTLGQGPEFLTYFQNEAQLEKSRLLSDRFSAERPKGSFSTLEIQRTEQGDSAMYLCASSTTGRTEAFFGQGTRLTVV.

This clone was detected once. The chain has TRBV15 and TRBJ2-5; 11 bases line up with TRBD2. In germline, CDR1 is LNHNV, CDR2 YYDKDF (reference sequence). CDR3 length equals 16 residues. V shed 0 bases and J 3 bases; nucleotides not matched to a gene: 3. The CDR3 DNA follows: TGTGCCACCAGCAGAGATCCGACTAGCGGGAAAGAGACCCAGTACTTC. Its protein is CATSRDPTSGKETQYF.

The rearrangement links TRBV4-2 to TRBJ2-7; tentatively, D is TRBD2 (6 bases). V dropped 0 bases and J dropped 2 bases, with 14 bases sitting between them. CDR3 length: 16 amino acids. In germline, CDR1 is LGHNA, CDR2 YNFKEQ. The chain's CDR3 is CASSQDWGEKAYEQYF. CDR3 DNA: TGTGCCAGCAGCCAAGATTGGGGGGAAAAAGCCTACGAGCAGTACTTC.

The CDR3 loop reads CAWSAGPLKTQYF. DNA of the CDR3: TGTGCCTGGAGCGCGGGGCCCTTGAAGACCCAGTACTTC. The chain is built from TRBV30 and TRBJ2-5; possibly TRBD2 for D (6 bases). This CDR3 region has 13 residues. The V end was cut by 3 bases, the J end by 6 bases, with 14 bases between. Per the germline V gene, CDR1 is GTSNPN and CDR2 is SVGIG (reference sequence). Together with reference TRBV30 and TRBJ2-5, the CDR3 gives the full variable domain: SQTIHQWPATLVQPVGSPLSLECTVEGTSNPNLYWYRQAAGRGLQLLFYSVGIGQISSEVPQNLSASRPQDRQFILSSKKLLLSDSGFYLCAWSAGPLKTQYFGPGTRLLVL.

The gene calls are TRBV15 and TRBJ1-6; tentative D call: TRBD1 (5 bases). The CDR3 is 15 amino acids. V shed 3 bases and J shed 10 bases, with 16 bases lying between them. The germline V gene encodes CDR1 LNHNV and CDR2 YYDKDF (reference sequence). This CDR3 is CATSSAQGLKSPLHF. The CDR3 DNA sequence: TGTGCCACCAGCAGCGCGCAGGGTCTCAAGTCACCCCTCCACTTT.

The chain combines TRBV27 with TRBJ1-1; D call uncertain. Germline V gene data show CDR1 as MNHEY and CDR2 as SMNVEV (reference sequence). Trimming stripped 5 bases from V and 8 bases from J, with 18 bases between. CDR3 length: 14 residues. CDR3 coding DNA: TGTGCCAGCAGTCCGCGTTATATCCGCGCGGAAGCTTTCTTT. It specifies CASSPRYIRAEAFF.

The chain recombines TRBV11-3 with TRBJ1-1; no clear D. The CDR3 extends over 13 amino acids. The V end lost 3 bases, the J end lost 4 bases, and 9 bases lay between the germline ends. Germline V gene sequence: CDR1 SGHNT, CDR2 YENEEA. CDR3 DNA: TGTGCCAGCAGCTTGCAGAGCGGCACTGAAGCTTTCTTT. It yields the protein CASSLQSGTEAFF. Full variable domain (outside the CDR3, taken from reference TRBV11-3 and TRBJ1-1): EAGVVQSPRYKIIEKKQPVAFWCNPISGHNTLYWYLQNLGQGPELLIRYENEEAVDDSQLPKDRFSAERLKGVDSTLKIQPAELGDSAVYLCASSLQSGTEAFFGQGTRLTVV.